The subject of this entry is one TCR beta chain. As yet, its antigen is unknown. Germline V CDR1 and CDR2: MNHNS, SASEGT. Trimming left V 8 bases short and J 4 bases short, with 16 bases between. The CDR3 consists of 14 residues. Authors of the study amplified TCR beta CDR3 regions from RNA transcripts. A set of HTBI primers served as the primers for a first-round RT-PCR of the TCR CDR3. TCRdb independently ran MiXCR on the multiplex PCR reads; one entry per CDR3 protein. The sample consists of approximately 700,000 distinct CDR3 sequences, less than 20% of them appearing once. This sample is drawn from a study of T cells in Graves' hyperthyroidism and ophthalmopathy. Patients aged 18 to 65 with hyperthyroidism were newly diagnosed, with duration under 2 months. Reasons for excluding patients were uncontrolled infection, other autoimmune disease, pregnancy or lactation. The diagnoses drew upon clinical symptoms, serum thyroxine and TRAb, thyroid ultrasound and orbital computed tomography.

Findings and limits, study-wide: By a 13 V-J model, ophthalmopathy was set apart from stable hyperthyroidism.

The chain uses TRBV6-1 and TRBJ2-3; a possible D gene is TRBD2 (5 bases). Sample: blood. This clonotype was obtained from a man between 18 and 35 years old with Graves' hyperthyroidism. The CDR3 here is CASGGLINADTQYF. The CDR3, as DNA: TGTGCCAGCGGCGGACTGATAAACGCAGATACGCAGTATTTT.